This T cell receptor beta chain originates from a study of naive and memory T cell subsets. A UMI-containing oligonucleotide was joined by 3' ligation to the TCR cDNA template. Whole-blood samples were approximately 2.6 ml of peripheral blood from healthy adult volunteers. Reverse transcription used DNase-treated unsorted total RNA, aiming for roughly 1 to 1,100 ng. This clonotype occurred many times. Its antigen remains unidentified. Study results and caveats: TCR transcript changes with activation or differentiation may affect this RNA method.

Ligated cDNA underwent four rounds of PCR with nested alpha and beta constant region primers and SP2. Blood and skin TCR RNA was reverse transcribed with alpha and beta constant primers. TCRdb called the 5' RACE reads again in MiXCR, with one record for every CDR3 protein. There are about 48,000 distinct CDR3 sequences in the sample; approximately 4.5% occur only once, and around 0.88% lies in the top ten. Trimming shortened V by 2 bases and J by 3 bases, and 10 bases separated the two germline ends. This CDR3 has 14 residues. CDR1 is ENHRY, CDR2 SYGVKD, per germline. This receptor was obtained from a female donor in good health. The V gene is TRBV10-3, the J gene TRBJ1-2; D gene uncertain. CDR3 nucleotide sequence: TGTGCCATCAGTGAGGAGGGTTTTGACTATGGCTACACCTTC. Translating it yields CAISEEGFDYGYTF.